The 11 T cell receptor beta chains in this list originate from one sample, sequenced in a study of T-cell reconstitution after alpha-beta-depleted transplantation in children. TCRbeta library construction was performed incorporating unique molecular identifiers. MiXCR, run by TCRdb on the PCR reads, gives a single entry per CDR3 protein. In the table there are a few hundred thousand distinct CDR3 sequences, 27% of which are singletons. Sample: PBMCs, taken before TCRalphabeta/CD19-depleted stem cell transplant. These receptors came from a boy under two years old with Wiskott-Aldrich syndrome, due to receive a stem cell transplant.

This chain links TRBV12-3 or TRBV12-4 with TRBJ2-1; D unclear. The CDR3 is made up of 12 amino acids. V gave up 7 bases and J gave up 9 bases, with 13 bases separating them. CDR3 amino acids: CASTKRTIEQFF. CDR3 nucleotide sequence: TGTGCCAGCACCAAACGAACAATTGAGCAGTTCTTC.

The CDR3 sequence: CASSLNRNQPQHF. CDR3 nucleotides: TGCGCCAGCAGCTTAAACAGAAATCAGCCCCAGCATTTT. The genes are TRBV5-1 and TRBJ1-5; D uncertain. There are 13 residues in the CDR3. Trimming removed 2 bases from V and 4 bases from J, with 7 bases in between. Germline loops: CDR1 SGHRS, CDR2 YFSETQ. The full variable domain, with the rest looked up from reference TRBV5-1 and TRBJ1-5, is KAGVTQTPRYLIKTRGQQVTLSCSPISGHRSVSWYQQTPGQGLQFLFEYFSETQRNKGNFPGRFSGRQFSNSRSEMNVSTLELGDSALYLCASSLNRNQPQHFGDGTRLSIL.

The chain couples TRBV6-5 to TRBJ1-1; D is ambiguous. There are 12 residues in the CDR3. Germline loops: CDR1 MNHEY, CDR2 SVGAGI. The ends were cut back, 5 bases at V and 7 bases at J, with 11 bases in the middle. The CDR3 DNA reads TGTGCCAGCAGTCGAGGACGGGGTGAAGCTTTCTTT. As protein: CASSRGRGEAFF.

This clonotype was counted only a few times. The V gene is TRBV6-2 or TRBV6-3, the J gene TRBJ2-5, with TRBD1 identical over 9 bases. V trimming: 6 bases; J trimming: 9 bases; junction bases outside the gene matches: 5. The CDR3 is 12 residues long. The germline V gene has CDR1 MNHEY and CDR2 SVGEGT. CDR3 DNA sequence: TGTGCCAGCAGGGGGACAGGGTTGGCCCAGTACTTC. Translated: CASRGTGLAQYF.

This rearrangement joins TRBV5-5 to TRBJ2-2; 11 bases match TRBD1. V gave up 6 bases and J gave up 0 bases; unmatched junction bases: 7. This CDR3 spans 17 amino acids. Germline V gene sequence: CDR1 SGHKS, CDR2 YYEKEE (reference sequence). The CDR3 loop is CASTRDRGYSNTGELFF. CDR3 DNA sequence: TGTGCCAGCACCCGGGACAGGGGGTATTCGAACACCGGGGAGCTGTTTTTT.

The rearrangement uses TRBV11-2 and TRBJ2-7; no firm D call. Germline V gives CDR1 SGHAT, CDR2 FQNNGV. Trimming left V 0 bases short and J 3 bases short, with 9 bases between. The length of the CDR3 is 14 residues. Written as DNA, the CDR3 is TGTGCCAGCAGCTTAGATCATGTGGACTACGAGCAGTACTTC. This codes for CASSLDHVDYEQYF.

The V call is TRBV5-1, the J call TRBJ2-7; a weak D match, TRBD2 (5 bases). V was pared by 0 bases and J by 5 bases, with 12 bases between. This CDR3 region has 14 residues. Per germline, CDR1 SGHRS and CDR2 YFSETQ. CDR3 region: CASSLDVGSDEQYF. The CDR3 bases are TGCGCCAGCAGCTTGGATGTCGGTAGCGACGAGCAGTACTTC.

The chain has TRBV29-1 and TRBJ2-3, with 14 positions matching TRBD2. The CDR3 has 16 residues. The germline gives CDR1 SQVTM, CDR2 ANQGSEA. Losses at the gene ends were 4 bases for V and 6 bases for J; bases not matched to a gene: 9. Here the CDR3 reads CSVVGGLAGDWDTQYF. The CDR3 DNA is TGCAGCGTTGTGGGGGGACTAGCGGGAGATTGGGATACGCAGTATTTT.

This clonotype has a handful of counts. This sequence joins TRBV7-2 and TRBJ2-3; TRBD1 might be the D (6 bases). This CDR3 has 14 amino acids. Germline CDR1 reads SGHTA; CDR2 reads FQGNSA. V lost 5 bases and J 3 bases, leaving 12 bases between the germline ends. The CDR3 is CASSAYTGTDTQYF. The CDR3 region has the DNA TGTGCCAGCAGCGCGTACACAGGGACAGATACGCAGTATTTT.

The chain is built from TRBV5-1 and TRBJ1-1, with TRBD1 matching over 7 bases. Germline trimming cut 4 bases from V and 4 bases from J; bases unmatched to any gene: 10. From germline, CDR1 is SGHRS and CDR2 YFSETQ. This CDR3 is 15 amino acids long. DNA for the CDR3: TGCGCCAGCAGCAAAACGACAGGGTATAGCACTGAAGCTTTCTTT. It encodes CASSKTTGYSTEAFF.

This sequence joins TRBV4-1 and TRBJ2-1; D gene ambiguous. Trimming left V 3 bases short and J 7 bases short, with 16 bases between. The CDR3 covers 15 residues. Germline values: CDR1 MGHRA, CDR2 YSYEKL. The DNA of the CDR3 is TGCGCCAGCAGCCAGAGGCGCGACTCTTGGAATGAGCAGTTCTTC. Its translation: CASSQRRDSWNEQFF.